This T cell receptor beta chain was found in a study of T cell responses to AZD1222 COVID-19 vaccine. Study findings and constraints: Recipients of two AZD1222 doses showed rising Spike-specific TCR breadth and depth.

The CDR3 has 16 amino acids. Germline trimming cut 4 bases from V and 2 bases from J; bases unmatched to any gene: 6. Germline V CDR1 and CDR2: KGHDR, SFDVKD. Produced via immunoSEQ multiplex PCR; TCRdb's table is partial and in-frame only. The profile shows over 150,000 clones, approximately 90% of them singletons. Regarding this clone: Antigen unknown.

Sequenced material: peripheral blood, taken 28 days after the second AZD1222 dose. This chain joins TRBV24-1 and TRBJ2-3, with 9 bases fitting TRBD2. This receptor was obtained from an adult who received the AZD1222 COVID-19 vaccine. Here the CDR3 reads CATSDTTSGFTDTQYF. In DNA form, the CDR3 reads TGTGCCACCAGTGACACGACTAGCGGATTCACAGATACGCAGTATTTT.